The 8 T cell receptor beta chains below were found in one sample sequenced in a study of CD8 T cells in ankylosing spondylitis (dated 2017 in TCRdb). The paper as a whole reports these results and caveats: Blood from ankylosing spondylitis patients appeared to be characterized by a TCR beta motif composed of eight highly homologous amino acid variants.

The receptor library was made with 5' RACE. Sequencing used an Illumina HiSeq 2500. In-frame beta chains were kept once TCRdb had trimmed the public reads at Q25 with fastp and called clones with MiXCR. Rows with a matching CDR3 protein are joined into one entry that keeps the most common DNA and genes. Present in this sample are around 480,000 distinct CDR3 sequences, roughly a sixth of which were seen just once. Under 1.2% of the sample lies in the top ten. These receptors have no known antigen. The specimen sequenced was blood, either unsorted or a sorted T cell fraction (not recorded which). Receptors were obtained from a male donor with ankylosing spondylitis.

The chain combines TRBV20-1 with TRBJ2-7; D is unresolved. Trimming left V 6 bases short and J 1 base short, with 10 bases between. Germline assignment: CDR1 DFQATT and CDR2 SNEGSKA (reference sequence). CDR3 length: 12 residues. CDR3 coding DNA: TGCAGTGCGAGGACGCTATCCTACGAGCAGTACTTC. Protein: CSARTLSYEQYF.

The chain couples TRBV20-1 to TRBJ1-2; 7 bases agree with TRBD1. The CDR3 is 16 amino acids. V shed 6 bases, J shed 4 bases, and the junction held 17 bases outside the gene matches. CDR1 and CDR2 (germline): DFQATT, SNEGSKA (reference sequence). In DNA form, the CDR3 reads TGCAGTGCCGACCCGACAGGGCTACGCGGAGGCTATGGCTACACCTTC. As protein: CSADPTGLRGGYGYTF.

The rearrangement links TRBV20-1 to TRBJ1-1; 8 bases are shared with TRBD1. Germline V gene lookup returns CDR1 DFQATT and CDR2 SNEGSKA (reference sequence). The CDR3 extends over 13 amino acids. The V segment lost 2 bases and the J segment 5 bases; nucleotides outside the gene matches: 4. CDR3 region: CSARQGARTEAFF. The CDR3 coding sequence is TGCAGTGCTAGACAGGGGGCGAGAACTGAAGCTTTCTTT.

This clonotype was picked up a small number of times. The chain carries TRBV6-5 and TRBJ2-2; 12 nucleotides line up with TRBD2. V dropped 2 bases and J dropped 5; count of bases not matched to a gene: 3. The CDR3 contains 16 residues. The germline V gene has CDR1 MNHEY and CDR2 SVGAGI. The chain's CDR3 is CASSYPLAGGTGELFF. The CDR3 region has the DNA TGTGCCAGCAGTTACCCCCTAGCGGGAGGGACCGGGGAGCTGTTTTTT.

The chain joins TRBV27 to TRBJ1-5, with 7 bases that match TRBD1. CDR1 and CDR2 from the germline V gene are MNHEY and SMNVEV (reference sequence). The length of the CDR3 is 15 residues. V lost 0 bases, J lost 2 bases, and 1 base stayed unmatched. This CDR3 reads CASSLSGGGNQPQHF. In nucleotides, the CDR3 is TGTGCCAGCAGTTTATCAGGGGGCGGCAATCAGCCCCAGCATTTT.

The J gene is TRBJ2-7, the V gene TRBV12-3 or TRBV12-4, with TRBD2 identical over 7 bases. This CDR3 contains 14 residues. Germline trimming cut 7 bases from V and 5 bases from J; bases unmatched to any gene: 11. CDR3 sequence (DNA): TGTGCCAGCAACCAACGGGGGGTGACGGACGAGCAGTACTTC. This gives the protein CASNQRGVTDEQYF.

This clonotype was found many times. This chain joins TRBV12-3 or TRBV12-4 and TRBJ2-7; 9 bases fit TRBD2. The CDR3 has 15 residues. V gave up 1 base and J gave up 0 bases; unmatched junction bases: 1. The CDR3: CASSLGLAVSYEQYF. Here the CDR3 DNA reads TGTGCCAGCAGTTTAGGACTAGCGGTCTCCTACGAGCAGTACTTC.

The V and J genes are TRBV5-1 and TRBJ2-7; TRBD2 matches at 9 bases. The CDR3 extends over 14 amino acids. Germline-derived CDR1 and CDR2 are SGHRS and YFSETQ. V gave up 3 bases and J gave up 5 bases; unmatched junction bases: 6. For the CDR3, the DNA is TGCGCCAGCAGCTGGGGTAGCGGGGGCGACGAGCAGTACTTC. This gives the protein CASSWGSGGDEQYF.